Sequencing of this TCR beta chain was carried out in a study of blood T cells in healthy people across ages. Whole-study results and caveats: Naive CD4+ cell counts and diversity both ran higher in long-lived than in aged donors.

Each sample yielded at least 6 million isolated PBMCs. Sample-barcoded 5' priming and a J-beta primer mix drove a second PCR of 7 to 11 cycles. Each cDNA was tagged by a template-switch adaptor containing 12 random nucleotides. Each CDR3 protein gets one entry after TCRdb re-called the 5' RACE reads with MiXCR. The sample holds hundreds of thousands of distinct CDR3 sequences, more than 20% seen once. CDR1 MNHEY and CDR2 SVGAGI come from the germline V gene. Trimming at V came to 6 bases and at J to 6 bases, leaving 8 bases not matched to a gene. This CDR3 comprises 14 residues. Concerning this clonotype itself: The antigen is unknown.

The material sequenced was blood. The origin of this receptor is an older man in good health. This chain connects TRBV6-5 to TRBJ2-5; 9 bases fit TRBD1. CDR3 bases: TGTGCCAGCAGGGGACAGGGTAACAAGAAGACCCAGTACTTC. Translating it yields CASRGQGNKKTQYF.